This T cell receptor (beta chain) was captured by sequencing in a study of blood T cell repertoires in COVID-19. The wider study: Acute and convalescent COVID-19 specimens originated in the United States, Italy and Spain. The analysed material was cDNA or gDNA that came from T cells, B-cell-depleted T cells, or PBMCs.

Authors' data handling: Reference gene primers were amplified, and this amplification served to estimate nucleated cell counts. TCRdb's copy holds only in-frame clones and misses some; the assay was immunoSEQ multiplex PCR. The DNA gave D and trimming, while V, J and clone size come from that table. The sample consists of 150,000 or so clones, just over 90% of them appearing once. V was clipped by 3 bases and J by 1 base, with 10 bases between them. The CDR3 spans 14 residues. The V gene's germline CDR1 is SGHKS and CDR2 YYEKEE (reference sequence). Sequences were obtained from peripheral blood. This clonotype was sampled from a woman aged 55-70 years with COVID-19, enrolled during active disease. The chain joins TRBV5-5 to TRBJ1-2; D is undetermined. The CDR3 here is CASSSGAFNYGYTF. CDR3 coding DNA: TGTGCCAGCAGCTCGGGAGCCTTTAACTATGGCTACACCTTC.